This TCR beta chain derives from a study of T-cell memory formation after mild COVID-19. Points from the study as a whole: Mostly located in CM and EM were contracting CD4+ clones, with contracting CD8+ clones located in EMRA.

TCR alpha and TCR beta cDNA libraries carrying sample barcodes and UMIs came from 5'RACE with constant-segment primers. TCRdb reanalysed the 5' RACE reads using MiXCR and keeps one entry per CDR3 protein. The repertoire holds about 470,000 distinct CDR3 sequences, approximately 25% seen once, with around 13% in the top ten. This clonotype was counted a few times. Antigen: not known. CDR3 length: 19 amino acids. Unmatched junction bases numbered 6, after V lost 1 base and J lost 0 bases. The germline CDR1 and CDR2 sequences are LGHNT and FRNRAP. Sequencing was performed on PBMCs or a T cell subset sorted from them (not recorded which). This sequence was found in an adult woman who had mild COVID-19 (a few samples of this study predate the infection). Cell type and time point are not known. The V and J genes are TRBV12-5 and TRBJ2-1; 13 nucleotides match TRBD2. For the CDR3, the DNA is TGTGCTAGTGGTTTGGCACTAGCGGGAGGGCCAAGCTCCTACAATGAGCAGTTCTTC. Its translation is CASGLALAGGPSSYNEQFF.